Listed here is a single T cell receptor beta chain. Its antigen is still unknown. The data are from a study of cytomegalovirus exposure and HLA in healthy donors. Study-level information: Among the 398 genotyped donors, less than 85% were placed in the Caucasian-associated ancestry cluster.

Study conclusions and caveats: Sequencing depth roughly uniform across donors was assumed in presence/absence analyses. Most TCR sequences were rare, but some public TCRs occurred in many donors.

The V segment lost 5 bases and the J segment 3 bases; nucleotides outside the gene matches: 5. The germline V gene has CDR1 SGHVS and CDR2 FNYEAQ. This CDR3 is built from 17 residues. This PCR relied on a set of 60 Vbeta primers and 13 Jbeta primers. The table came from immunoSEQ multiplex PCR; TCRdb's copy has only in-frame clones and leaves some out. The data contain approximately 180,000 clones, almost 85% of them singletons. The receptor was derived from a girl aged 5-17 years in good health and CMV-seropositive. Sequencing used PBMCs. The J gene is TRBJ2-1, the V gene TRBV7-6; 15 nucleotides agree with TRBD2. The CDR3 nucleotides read TGTGCCAGCAGCCCCCGGACTAGCGGGGGGGGCTACAATGAGCAGTTCTTC. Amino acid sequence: CASSPRTSGGGYNEQFF.